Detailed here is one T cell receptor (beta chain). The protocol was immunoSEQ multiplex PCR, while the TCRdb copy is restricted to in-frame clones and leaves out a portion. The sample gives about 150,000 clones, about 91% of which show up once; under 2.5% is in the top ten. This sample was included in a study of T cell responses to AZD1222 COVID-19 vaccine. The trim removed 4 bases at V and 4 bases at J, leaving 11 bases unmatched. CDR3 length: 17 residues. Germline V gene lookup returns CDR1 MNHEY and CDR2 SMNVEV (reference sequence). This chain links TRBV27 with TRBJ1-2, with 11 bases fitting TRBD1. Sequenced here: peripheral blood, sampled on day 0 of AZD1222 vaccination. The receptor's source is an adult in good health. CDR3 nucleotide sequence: TGTGCCAGCAGTTCCGTAGGACAGGGGGCCGGCCGCTATGGCTACACCTTC. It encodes CASSSVGQGAGRYGYTF.